The sequence of this T cell receptor beta chain was determined in a study of cytomegalovirus exposure and HLA in healthy donors. General study results and limits: A later analysis found TCR association rates differed by HLA locus, highest for DRB1 and lowest for HLA-C. Many donors shared some public TCRs, even though most TCR sequences were rare.

The primer mix had 60 Vbeta and 13 Jbeta primers. TCRdb keeps only in-frame clones here, not all; method: immunoSEQ multiplex PCR. The data show 100,000 to 150,000 clones, roughly 76% seen once. The donors comprised healthy bone marrow donors. CDR1 and CDR2 (germline): SGDLS, YYNGEE. The CDR3 consists of 15 residues. Trimming cost V 0 bases and J 5 bases; bases outside gene matches: 5. This clone was detected only a few times. Its antigen is currently unknown. The sample comprised PBMCs. This receptor was identified in a woman aged 50 to 60 in good health and CMV-seronegative. The chain uses TRBV9 and TRBJ2-7; 10 bases are a match to TRBD1. CDR3: CASSVGQGARNEQYF. CDR3 DNA sequence: TGTGCCAGCAGCGTAGGACAGGGGGCGCGAAACGAGCAGTACTTC. The full variable domain, completed using reference TRBV9 and TRBJ2-7, is DSGVTQTPKHLITATGQRVTLRCSPRSGDLSVYWYQQSLDQGLQFLIQYYNGEERAKGNILERFSAQQFPDLHSELNLSSLELGDSALYFCASSVGQGARNEQYFGPGTRLTVT.